These 28 T cell receptor beta chains came from one sample sequenced in a study of Graves' ophthalmopathy and Graves' hyperthyroidism. Amplified material comprised TCR beta CDR3 regions derived from RNA transcripts. Amplification began with first-round RT-PCR using HTBI primers, then second-round multiplex PCR was performed. A single record per CDR3 protein comes from TCRdb applying MiXCR to the multiplex PCR reads. The profile shows 350,000 to 450,000 distinct CDR3 sequences, 21% of them singletons. The material sequenced was peripheral blood. These receptors all come from a woman between 18 and 29 years old with stable Graves' hyperthyroidism.

The table lists this clonotype with many counts. This likely comes from a read error, as the CDR3 has no conserved phenylalanine or tryptophan at its end. This rearrangement joins TRBV20-1 to TRBJ2-5; weak D call: TRBD2 (6 bases). Germline V gene lookup returns CDR1 DFQATT and CDR2 SNEGSKA (reference sequence). The CDR3 is 13 residues long. V shed 5 bases and J shed 5 bases, with 15 bases lying between them. CDR3 bases: TGCAGTGCTGATAGTCCAGGAGGGGAGACCCAGTACCTC. This codes for CSADSPGGETQYL.

This clonotype showed up just a few times. This chain connects TRBV9 to TRBJ2-5; 7 bases map to TRBD1. CDR3 length equals 14 residues. Germline trimming cut 4 bases from V and 2 bases from J; bases unmatched to any gene: 5. Per germline, CDR1 SGDLS and CDR2 YYNGEE. CDR3 residues: CASSIRDRQETQYF. CDR3 nucleotides: TGTGCCAGCAGCATAAGGGACAGACAAGAGACCCAGTACTTC.

This clonotype showed up many times. The J gene is TRBJ2-5, the V gene TRBV12-3 or TRBV12-4; tentative D call: TRBD2 (6 bases). Trimming took off 1 base at V and 5 bases at J, with 23 bases between the two ends. This CDR3 region has 18 residues. The CDR3 region has the DNA TGTGCCAGCAGTTTAGGGGGTGCGGGGTCTAGTGTTTTGGAGACCCAGTACTTC. Its translation is CASSLGGAGSSVLETQYF.

This clonotype was seen ten or more times. The chain couples TRBV24-1 to TRBJ2-7, with a possible D match to TRBD2 (6 bases). CDR3 length: 14 residues. Germline CDR1 and CDR2: KGHDR and SFDVKD. The CDR3 nucleotides read TGTGCTCGGAAATATTGCGGGAACTCCTACGAGCAGTACTTC. As protein: CARKYCGNSYEQYF.

This rearrangement joins TRBV3-1 to TRBJ2-7, with 10 bases matching TRBD2. The V gene end was trimmed by 1 base and the J gene end by 6 bases; junction bases not matched to a gene: 9. CDR3 length equals 16 residues. In germline, CDR1 is LGHDT, CDR2 YNNKEL (reference sequence). CDR3 in DNA: TGTGCCAGCAGCCAAGCTCTAGCGGGAGCGGTGGGCGAGCAGTACTTC. Residues: CASSQALAGAVGEQYF.

A few counts support this clonotype. This chain joins TRBV19 and TRBJ1-5, with D perhaps TRBD1 (6 bases). V lost 4 bases, J lost 0 bases, and 16 bases lay in between. The germline CDR1 and CDR2 sequences are LNHDA and SQIVND (reference sequence). The CDR3 has 17 residues. This chain's CDR3 is CASSRNGQHYSNQPQHF. The CDR3 bases are TGTGCCAGTAGTAGGAACGGACAGCACTATAGCAATCAGCCCCAGCATTTT.

The rearrangement links TRBV5-1 to TRBJ2-7; D unclear. V lost 4 bases and J 7 bases, leaving 15 bases between the germline ends. The germline gives CDR1 SGHRS, CDR2 YFSETQ. This CDR3 comprises 13 residues. CDR3 protein: CASSLRQTMEQYF. CDR3 sequence (DNA): TGCGCCAGCAGCCTGAGGCAAACCATGGAGCAGTACTTC.

This chain joins TRBV4-3 and TRBJ2-2; D remains ambiguous. Germline V gives CDR1 LGHNA, CDR2 YSLEER. The V gene lost 7 bases and the J gene lost 2 bases, with 14 bases spanning the gap. The CDR3 extends over 15 amino acids. In DNA, the CDR3 is TGCGCCAGCAAAGAGGCAGCAGTAAACACCGGGGAGCTGTTTTTT. It specifies CASKEAAVNTGELFF.

This clonotype came up a few times. The chain employs TRBV12-3 or TRBV12-4 and TRBJ2-2, with D possibly being TRBD2 (5 bases). Trimming took 2 bases from V and 2 from J, leaving 9 bases between them. There are 15 residues in the CDR3. The CDR3 sequence is CASSLPAGNTGELFF. The CDR3 DNA reads TGTGCCAGCAGTTTACCGGCGGGCAACACCGGGGAGCTGTTTTTT.

This clonotype was counted at least ten times. The chain links TRBV20-1 to TRBJ2-7; TRBD1 matches at 9 bases. The germline V gene encodes CDR1 DFQATT and CDR2 SNEGSKA (reference sequence). The CDR3 length is 13 residues. V trimming: 8 bases; J trimming: 6 bases; junction bases outside the gene matches: 11. As DNA, the CDR3 is TGCAGTACACAGGGGGCAATGTTGGGCGAGCAGTACTTC. Protein product: CSTQGAMLGEQYF.

This clonotype has at least ten counts. The chain combines TRBV6-5 with TRBJ1-5; D not resolved. This CDR3 has 13 amino acids. V lost 0 bases to trimming and J lost 7 bases, with 7 bases between them. Germline assignment: CDR1 MNHEY and CDR2 SVGAGI. In DNA, the CDR3 is TGTGCCAGCAGTTACTCGGACCGCCAGCCCCAGCATTTT. It codes for CASSYSDRQPQHF.

The V and J genes are TRBV10-3 and TRBJ1-1; maybe TRBD1 (6 bases). Looked up from germline, CDR1 is ENHRY and CDR2 is SYGVKD. The CDR3 sequence is 12 residues long. V was shortened by 4 bases and J by 8 bases, with 11 bases between the two germline ends. This chain's CDR3 is CAISVFGTEAFF. The CDR3 region has the DNA TGTGCCATCAGTGTTTTTGGGACAGAAGCTTTCTTT.

This clonotype was counted at least ten times. The chain carries TRBV6-2 or TRBV6-3 and TRBJ2-4; 10 bases fit TRBD1. Trimming took 6 bases from V and 6 from J; bases not matched to a gene: 17. This CDR3 is built from 18 residues. Germline values: CDR1 MNHEY, CDR2 SVGEGT. The CDR3, as DNA: TGTGCCAGCAGCCCCACTCCTACGAGACAGGGGGCTCGAAACATTCAGTACTTC. Translated, it gives CASSPTPTRQGARNIQYF.

This clonotype appeared many times. The chain combines TRBV6-5 with TRBJ2-7; 10 bases agree with TRBD1. The ends lost 7 bases at V and 7 bases at J; junction bases unmatched: 10. The CDR3 totals 14 residues. CDR1 MNHEY and CDR2 SVGAGI come from the germline V gene. DNA for the CDR3: TGTGCCAGCACCCTGGGGACAGGGGCGGGGGAGCAGTACTTC. Translating it yields CASTLGTGAGEQYF.

This clonotype has ten or more counts. The chain is built from TRBV5-1 and TRBJ1-5; no clear D gene. Trimming removed 1 base from V and 3 bases from J, with 5 bases in between. The germline V gene encodes CDR1 SGHRS and CDR2 YFSETQ. CDR3 length equals 13 residues. CDR3 sequence (DNA): TGCGCCAGCAGCTTGTACCTCAATCAGCCCCAGCATTTT. Translating it yields CASSLYLNQPQHF.

The chain employs TRBV11-2 and TRBJ1-1, with a possible D match to TRBD1 (5 bases). Germline V CDR1 and CDR2: SGHAT, FQNNGV. Trimming cost V 4 bases and J 5 bases, with 17 bases left between them. There are 15 residues in the CDR3. The CDR3 nucleotides read TGTGCCAGCAGCTCCCCGGGACTTGGTAGGACTGAAGCTTTCTTT. Translating gives CASSSPGLGRTEAFF.

This clonotype has at least ten counts. In DNA form, the CDR3 reads TGTGCCAGCAGCTTAGATTCAGGGACCCAGTACTTC. Amino acids: CASSLDSGTQYF. The chain has TRBV7-9 and TRBJ2-5; D is ambiguous. V lost 1 base, J lost 7 bases, and 7 bases lay in between. The length of the CDR3 is 12 residues. In germline, CDR1 is SEHNR, CDR2 FQNEAQ (reference sequence).

This clonotype was found many times. V and J are TRBV29-1 and TRBJ1-1; 7 nucleotides align to TRBD1. There are 13 residues in the CDR3. Germline V gene lookup returns CDR1 SQVTM and CDR2 ANQGSEA. The ends lost 4 bases at V and 5 bases at J; junction bases unmatched: 7. This chain's CDR3 is CSVARDSGTEAFF. For the CDR3, the DNA is TGCAGCGTTGCCAGGGACAGCGGGACTGAAGCTTTCTTT.

This clonotype appeared many times. The chain links TRBV24-1 to TRBJ2-3; 10 nucleotides line up with TRBD2. V lost 5 bases, J lost 0 bases, and 4 bases stayed unmatched. Germline V gene sequence: CDR1 KGHDR, CDR2 SFDVKD. The CDR3 runs to 16 residues. In DNA form, the CDR3 reads TGTGCCACCAGTGCTGGACTAGCGGCTAGCACAGATACGCAGTATTTT. Translating it yields CATSAGLAASTDTQYF.

The rearrangement uses TRBV19 and TRBJ1-5, with a possible D match to TRBD1 (5 bases). The CDR3 consists of 15 residues. V lost 7 bases and J lost 3, with 16 bases in between. The germline V gene has CDR1 LNHDA and CDR2 SQIVND (reference sequence). The CDR3 sequence is CASTSAGLNNQPQHF. CDR3 bases: TGTGCCAGTACCTCCGCAGGGCTCAACAATCAGCCCCAGCATTTT.

This clonotype was counted at least ten times. The chain is built from TRBV10-3 and TRBJ2-7; D is unresolved. V dropped 6 bases and J dropped 0 bases, with 9 bases sitting between them. CDR3 length: 13 amino acids. In germline, CDR1 is ENHRY, CDR2 SYGVKD. CDR3 DNA: TGTGCCATCAGGACCCCAAGCTCCTACGAGCAGTACTTC. It translates to CAIRTPSSYEQYF.

This clonotype was picked up a small number of times. The chain employs TRBV28 and TRBJ2-7; D may be TRBD1 (6 bases). The CDR3 spans 14 residues. Between the trimmed V and J ends, which lost 2 bases and 6 bases, there was a span of 14 bases. Germline CDR1 MDHEN, CDR2 SYDVKM. CDR3 nucleotide sequence: TGTGCCAGCAGTTTAGGGGTCTGGGGGCGCGAGCAGTACTTC. Translation: CASSLGVWGREQYF.

This clonotype was picked up many times. This chain joins TRBV19 and TRBJ2-7; 9 bases match TRBD1. V lost 1 base and J lost 3; bases outside the gene matches: 4. CDR3 length: 15 amino acids. Germline loops: CDR1 LNHDA, CDR2 SQIVND (reference sequence). CDR3 sequence (DNA): TGTGCCAGTAGTATAGCGGGACAGGGAATCTACGAGCAGTACTTC. Amino acid sequence: CASSIAGQGIYEQYF.

In this sample, this clonotype turned up a few times. The rearrangement uses TRBV20-1 and TRBJ2-7; 9 bases map to TRBD1. Germline V gene data show CDR1 as DFQATT and CDR2 as SNEGSKA (reference sequence). J lost 4 bases, V lost 3 bases, and 4 bases had no gene match. The CDR3 is 13 amino acids. The CDR3 spells CSARGTGKYEQYF. Here the CDR3 DNA reads TGCAGTGCTAGGGGGACAGGGAAATACGAGCAGTACTTC.

This clonotype showed up just a few times. This chain uses TRBV20-1 with TRBJ2-2; D gene ambiguous. Trimming stripped 1 base from V and 3 bases from J, with 6 bases between. The CDR3 has 13 residues. The germline V gene has CDR1 DFQATT and CDR2 SNEGSKA (reference sequence). CDR3: CSARVTHTGELFF. In DNA, the CDR3 is TGCAGTGCTAGAGTAACTCACACCGGGGAGCTGTTTTTT.

The chain carries TRBV30 and TRBJ1-2; TRBD1 matches 9 bases. The CDR3 contains 15 residues. Germline-derived CDR1 and CDR2 are GTSNPN and SVGIG (reference sequence). Germline trimming cut 3 bases from V and 8 bases from J; bases unmatched to any gene: 13. CDR3 amino acids: CAWRAGTGTPRGYTF. DNA for the CDR3: TGTGCCTGGAGAGCCGGGACAGGGACCCCTCGGGGCTACACCTTC. The whole variable domain, remainder taken from reference TRBV30 and TRBJ1-2, is SQTIHQWPATLVQPVGSPLSLECTVEGTSNPNLYWYRQAAGRGLQLLFYSVGIGQISSEVPQNLSASRPQDRQFILSSKKLLLSDSGFYLCAWRAGTGTPRGYTFGSGTRLTVV.

This clonotype was detected ten times or more. This chain uses TRBV7-2 with TRBJ2-7; perhaps D is TRBD1 or TRBD2 (5 bases each). The CDR3 is 15 residues long. Germline V gene sequence: CDR1 SGHTA, CDR2 FQGNSA. Deletions cut 5 bases from V and 0 bases from J, with 14 bases between. The CDR3 reads CASSARGLSSYEQYF. The CDR3 bases are TGTGCCAGCAGCGCCCGGGGCCTCAGCTCCTACGAGCAGTACTTC.

This clonotype appeared many times. The chain employs TRBV6-5 and TRBJ2-5; 8 nucleotides align to TRBD1. Germline V gives CDR1 MNHEY, CDR2 SVGAGI. The CDR3 is made up of 16 amino acids. Losses at the gene ends were 2 bases for V and 4 bases for J; bases not matched to a gene: 9. The CDR3 region is CASSYTSGQGTETQYF. The CDR3 DNA is TGTGCCAGCAGTTACACTTCCGGACAGGGAACAGAGACCCAGTACTTC.